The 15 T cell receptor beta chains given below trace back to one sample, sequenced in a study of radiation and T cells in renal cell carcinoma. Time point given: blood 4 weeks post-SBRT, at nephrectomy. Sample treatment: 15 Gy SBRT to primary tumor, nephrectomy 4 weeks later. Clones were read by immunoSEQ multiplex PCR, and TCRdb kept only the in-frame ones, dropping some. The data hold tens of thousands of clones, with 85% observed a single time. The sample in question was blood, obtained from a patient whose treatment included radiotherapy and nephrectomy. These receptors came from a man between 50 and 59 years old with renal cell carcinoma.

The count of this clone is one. CDR3 nucleotide sequence: TGTGCCAGCAGCGGTAACCCGGGACTAGCGGGAGTTGGGAACTACAATGAGCAGTTCTTC. Translating gives CASSGNPGLAGVGNYNEQFF. V gene TRBV28 combines with J gene TRBJ2-1, with 14 bases identical to TRBD2. Per germline, CDR1 MDHEN and CDR2 SYDVKM. Trimming took 6 bases from V and 3 from J; bases not matched to a gene: 16. CDR3 length: 20 residues.

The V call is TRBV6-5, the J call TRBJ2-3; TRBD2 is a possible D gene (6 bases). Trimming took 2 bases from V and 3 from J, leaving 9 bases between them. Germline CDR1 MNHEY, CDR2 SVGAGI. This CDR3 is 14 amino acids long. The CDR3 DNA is TGTGCCAGCAGTTACGGTGGAGGGACAGATACGCAGTATTTT. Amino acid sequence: CASSYGGGTDTQYF.

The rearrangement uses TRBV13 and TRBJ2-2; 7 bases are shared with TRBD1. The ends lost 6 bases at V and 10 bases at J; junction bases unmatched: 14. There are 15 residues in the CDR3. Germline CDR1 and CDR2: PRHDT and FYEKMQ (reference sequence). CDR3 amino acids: CASSPSYRGRSELFF. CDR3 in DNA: TGTGCCAGCAGTCCATCTTACAGGGGTCGGTCGGAGCTGTTTTTT.

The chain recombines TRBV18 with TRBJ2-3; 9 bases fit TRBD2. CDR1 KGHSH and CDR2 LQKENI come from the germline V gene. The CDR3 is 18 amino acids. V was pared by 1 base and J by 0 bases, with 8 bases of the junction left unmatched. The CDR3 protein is CASSPLAGSGRSTDTQYF. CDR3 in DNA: TGTGCCAGCTCACCACTGGCCGGGAGCGGGAGGAGCACAGATACGCAGTATTTT.

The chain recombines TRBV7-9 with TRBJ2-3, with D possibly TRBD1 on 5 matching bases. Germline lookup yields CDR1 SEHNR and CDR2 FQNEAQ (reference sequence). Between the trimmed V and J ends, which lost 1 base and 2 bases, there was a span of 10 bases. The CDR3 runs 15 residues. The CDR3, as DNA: TGTGCCAGCAGCTTAGGGAGAGGACACACAGATACGCAGTATTTT. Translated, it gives CASSLGRGHTDTQYF.

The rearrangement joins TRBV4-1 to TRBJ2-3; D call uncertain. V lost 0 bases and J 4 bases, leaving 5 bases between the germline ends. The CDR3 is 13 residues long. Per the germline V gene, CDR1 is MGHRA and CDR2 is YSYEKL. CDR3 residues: CASSQERPDTQYF. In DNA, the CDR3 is TGCGCCAGCAGCCAAGAGAGGCCAGATACGCAGTATTTT.

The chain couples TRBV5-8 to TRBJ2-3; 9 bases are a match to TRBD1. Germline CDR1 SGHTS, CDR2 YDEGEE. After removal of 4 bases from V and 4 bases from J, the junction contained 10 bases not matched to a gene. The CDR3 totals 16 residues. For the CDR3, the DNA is TGTGCCAGCAGCCACCTCAGACAGGGGGAGTCAGATACGCAGTATTTT. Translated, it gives CASSHLRQGESDTQYF.

The CDR3 DNA reads TGTGCCAGTAGTGCCAGCGTTGGAAACACCATATATTTT. Translated: CASSASVGNTIYF. The genes are TRBV19 and TRBJ1-3; the D is unclear. V lost 5 bases to trimming and J lost 3 bases, with 8 bases between them. The length of the CDR3 is 13 residues. Germline assignment: CDR1 LNHDA and CDR2 SQIVND (reference sequence).

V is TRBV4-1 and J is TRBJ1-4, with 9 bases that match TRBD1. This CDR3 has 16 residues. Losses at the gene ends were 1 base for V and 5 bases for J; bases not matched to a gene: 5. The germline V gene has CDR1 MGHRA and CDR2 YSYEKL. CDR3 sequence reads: CASSQGSGTGNEKLFF. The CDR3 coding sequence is TGCGCCAGCAGCCAAGGGTCAGGGACAGGGAATGAAAAACTGTTTTTT.

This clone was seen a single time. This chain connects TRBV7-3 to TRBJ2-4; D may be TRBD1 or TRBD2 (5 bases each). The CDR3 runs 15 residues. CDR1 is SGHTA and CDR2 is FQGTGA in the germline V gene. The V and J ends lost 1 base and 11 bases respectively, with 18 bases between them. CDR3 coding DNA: TGTGCCAGCAGCTTAAACCCGGGACCTAACAATCTTCAGTACTTC. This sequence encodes CASSLNPGPNNLQYF.

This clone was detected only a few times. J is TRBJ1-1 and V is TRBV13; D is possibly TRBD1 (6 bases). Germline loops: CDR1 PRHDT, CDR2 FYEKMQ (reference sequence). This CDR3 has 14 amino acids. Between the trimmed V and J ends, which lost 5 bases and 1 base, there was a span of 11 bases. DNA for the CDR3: TGTGCCAGCAGCCTGGGGGGCCCGAACACTGAAGCTTTCTTT. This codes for CASSLGGPNTEAFF.

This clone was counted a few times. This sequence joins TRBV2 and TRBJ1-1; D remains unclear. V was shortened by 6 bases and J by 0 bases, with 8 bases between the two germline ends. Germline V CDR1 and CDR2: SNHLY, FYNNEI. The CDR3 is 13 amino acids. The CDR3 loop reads CASRNSLNTEAFF. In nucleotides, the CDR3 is TGTGCCAGCAGGAACAGCCTGAACACTGAAGCTTTCTTT.

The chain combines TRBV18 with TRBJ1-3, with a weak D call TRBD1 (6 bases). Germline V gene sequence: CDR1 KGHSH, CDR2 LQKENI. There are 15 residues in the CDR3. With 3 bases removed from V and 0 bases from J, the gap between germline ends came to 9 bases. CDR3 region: CASSPRTDSGNTIYF. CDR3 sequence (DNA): TGTGCCAGCTCACCCAGGACAGACTCTGGAAACACCATATATTTT.

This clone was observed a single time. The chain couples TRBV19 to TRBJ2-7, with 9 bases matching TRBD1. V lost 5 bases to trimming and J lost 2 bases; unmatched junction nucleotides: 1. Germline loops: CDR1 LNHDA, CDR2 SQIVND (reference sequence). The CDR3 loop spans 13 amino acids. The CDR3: CASSRQGAYEQYF. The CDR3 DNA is TGTGCCAGTAGTCGACAGGGGGCCTACGAGCAGTACTTC.

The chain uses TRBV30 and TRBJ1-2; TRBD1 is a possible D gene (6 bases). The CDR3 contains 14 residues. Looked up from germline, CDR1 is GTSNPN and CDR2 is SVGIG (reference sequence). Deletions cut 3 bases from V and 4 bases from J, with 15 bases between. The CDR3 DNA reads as TGTGCCTGGAGCGGGGGGGCACCGGCCTATGGCTACACCTTC. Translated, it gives CAWSGGAPAYGYTF.